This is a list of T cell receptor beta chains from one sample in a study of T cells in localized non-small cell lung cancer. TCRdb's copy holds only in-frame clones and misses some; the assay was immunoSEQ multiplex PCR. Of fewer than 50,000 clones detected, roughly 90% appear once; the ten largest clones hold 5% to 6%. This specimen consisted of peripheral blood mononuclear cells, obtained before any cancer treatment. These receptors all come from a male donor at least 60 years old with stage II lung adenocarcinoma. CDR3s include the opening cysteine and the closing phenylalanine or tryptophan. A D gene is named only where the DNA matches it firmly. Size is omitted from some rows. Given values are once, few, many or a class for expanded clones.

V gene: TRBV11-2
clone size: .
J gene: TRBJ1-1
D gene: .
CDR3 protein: CASSSGAPNTEAFF
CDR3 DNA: TGTGCCAGCAGCTCGGGGGCGCCGAACACTGAAGCTTTCTTT

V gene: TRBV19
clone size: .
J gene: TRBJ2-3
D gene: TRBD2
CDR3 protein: CASSILRAPSGMADTQYF
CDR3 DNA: TGTGCCAGTAGTATTTTAAGGGCCCCTAGCGGGATGGCAGATACGCAGTATTTT

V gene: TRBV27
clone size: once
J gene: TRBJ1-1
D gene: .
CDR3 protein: CASMPNLYRTEAFF
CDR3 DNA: TGTGCCAGCATGCCCAACCTCTATCGGACCGAAGCTTTCTTT

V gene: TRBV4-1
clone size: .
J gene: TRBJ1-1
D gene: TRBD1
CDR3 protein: CASSPVGTGKAFF
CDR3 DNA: TGCGCCAGCAGCCCCGTTGGGACAGGGAAGGCTTTCTTT

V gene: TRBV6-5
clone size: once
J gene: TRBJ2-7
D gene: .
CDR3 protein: CASTPDSLPREQYF
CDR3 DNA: TGTGCCAGCACCCCGGACTCACTCCCTAGGGAGCAGTACTTC

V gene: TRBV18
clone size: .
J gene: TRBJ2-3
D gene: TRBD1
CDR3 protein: CASSPGQGSSGTDTQYF
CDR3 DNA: TGTGCCAGCTCCCCGGGACAGGGCTCCTCTGGCACAGATACGCAGTATTTT

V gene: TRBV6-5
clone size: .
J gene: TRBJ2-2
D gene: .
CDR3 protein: CASRVAGNTGELFF
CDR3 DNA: TGTGCCAGTAGGGTCGCAGGGAACACCGGGGAGCTGTTTTTT

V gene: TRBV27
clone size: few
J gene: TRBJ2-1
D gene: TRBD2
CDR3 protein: CASSPRVAGEDEQFF
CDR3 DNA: TGTGCCAGCAGTCCCAGGGTAGCGGGAGAGGATGAGCAGTTCTTC

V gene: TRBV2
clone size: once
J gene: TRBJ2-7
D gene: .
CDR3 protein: CASSVGDSYEQYF
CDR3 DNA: TGTGCCAGCAGTGTCGGTGATTCCTACGAGCAGTACTTC

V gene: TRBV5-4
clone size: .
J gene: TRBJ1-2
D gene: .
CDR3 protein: CASSLMDGYTF
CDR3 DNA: TGTGCCAGCAGCTTGATGGATGGCTACACCTTC

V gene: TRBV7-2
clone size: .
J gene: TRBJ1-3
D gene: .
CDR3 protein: CASSTTPGKSGNTIYF
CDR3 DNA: TGTGCCAGCAGCACAACCCCGGGGAAGTCTGGAAACACCATATATTTT

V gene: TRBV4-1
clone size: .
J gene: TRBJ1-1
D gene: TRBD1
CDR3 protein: CASRRQGGKAEAFF
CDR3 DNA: TGCGCCAGCAGACGACAGGGCGGCAAGGCTGAAGCTTTCTTT

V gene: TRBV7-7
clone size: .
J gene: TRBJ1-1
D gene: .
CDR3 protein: CASSLEKGTEAFF
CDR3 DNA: TGTGCCAGCAGCTTAGAAAAGGGAACTGAAGCTTTCTTT

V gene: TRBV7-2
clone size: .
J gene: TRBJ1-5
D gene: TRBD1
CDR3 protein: CASSSQGGSNQPQHF
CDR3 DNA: TGTGCCAGCAGCTCTCAGGGGGGAAGCAATCAGCCCCAGCATTTT

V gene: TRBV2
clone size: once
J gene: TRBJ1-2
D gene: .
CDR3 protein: CASSEETGYGYTF
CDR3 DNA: TGTGCCAGCAGTGAGGAAACAGGGTATGGCTACACCTTC

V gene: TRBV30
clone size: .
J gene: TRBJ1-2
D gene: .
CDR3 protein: CAWGRGNTNYGYTF
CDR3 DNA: TGTGCCTGGGGCCGGGGGAACACCAACTATGGCTACACCTTC

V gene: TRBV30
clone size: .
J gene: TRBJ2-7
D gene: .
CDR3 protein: CAWREGGHIYEQYF
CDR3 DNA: TGTGCCTGGAGGGAAGGGGGACATATCTACGAGCAGTACTTC

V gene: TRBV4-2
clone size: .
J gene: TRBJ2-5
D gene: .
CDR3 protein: CASSQKGTAETQYF
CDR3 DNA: TGTGCCAGCAGCCAAAAGGGTACAGCAGAGACCCAGTACTTC

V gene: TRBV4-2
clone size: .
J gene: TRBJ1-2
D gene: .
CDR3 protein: CASSQDKGRKGYTF
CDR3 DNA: TGTGCCAGCAGCCAAGATAAAGGGCGAAAAGGCTACACCTTC

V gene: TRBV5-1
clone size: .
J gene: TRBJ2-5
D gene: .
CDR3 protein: CASSLQETQYF
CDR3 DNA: TGCGCCAGCAGCTTACAAGAGACCCAGTACTTC

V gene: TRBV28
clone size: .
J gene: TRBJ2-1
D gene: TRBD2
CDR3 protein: CASSPPGLAGGTGNEQFF
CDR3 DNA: TGTGCCAGCAGCCCCCCCGGATTAGCGGGAGGGACGGGCAATGAGCAGTTCTTC

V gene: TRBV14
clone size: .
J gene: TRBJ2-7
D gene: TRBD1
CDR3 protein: CASSQQQGAGEQYF
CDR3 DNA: TGTGCCAGCAGCCAACAACAGGGGGCGGGCGAGCAGTACTTC

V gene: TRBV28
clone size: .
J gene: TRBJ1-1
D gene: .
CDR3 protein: CASSFPGGGRTEAFF
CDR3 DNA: TGTGCCAGCAGTTTCCCGGGGGGCGGGCGCACTGAAGCTTTCTTT

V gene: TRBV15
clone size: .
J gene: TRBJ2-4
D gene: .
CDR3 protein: CATSLIRRGKNIQYF
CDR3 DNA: TGTGCCACCAGCCTAATAAGAAGGGGCAAAAACATTCAGTACTTC

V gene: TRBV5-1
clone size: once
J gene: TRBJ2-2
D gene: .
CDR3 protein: CASSSGHTEVHGELFF
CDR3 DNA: TGCGCCAGCAGCTCCGGACATACTGAAGTTCACGGGGAGCTGTTTTTT

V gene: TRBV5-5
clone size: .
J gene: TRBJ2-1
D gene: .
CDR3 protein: CASSFGLERDEQFF
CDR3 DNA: TGTGCCAGCAGCTTTGGGCTAGAGAGAGATGAGCAGTTCTTC

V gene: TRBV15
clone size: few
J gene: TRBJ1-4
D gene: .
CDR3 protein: CATSRDPSPATNEKLFF
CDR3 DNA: TGTGCCACCAGCAGAGATCCATCCCCCGCGACTAATGAAAAACTGTTTTTT

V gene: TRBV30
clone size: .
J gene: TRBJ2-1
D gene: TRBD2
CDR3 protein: CAWSVLRTSGYNEQFF
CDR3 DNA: TGTGCCTGGAGTGTACTTAGGACTAGCGGATACAATGAGCAGTTCTTC

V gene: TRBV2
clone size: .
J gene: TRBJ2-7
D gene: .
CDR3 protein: CASSEVGRTFYEQYF
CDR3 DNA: TGTGCCAGCAGTGAAGTGGGACGAACCTTCTACGAGCAGTACTTC

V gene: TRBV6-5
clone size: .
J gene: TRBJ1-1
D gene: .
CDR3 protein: CASSPDRIEAFF
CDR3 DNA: TGTGCCAGCAGTCCGGACAGAATTGAAGCTTTCTTT

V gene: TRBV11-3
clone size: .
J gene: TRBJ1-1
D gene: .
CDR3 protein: CASSPGAVTEAFF
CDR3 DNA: TGTGCCAGCAGCCCGGGAGCGGTCACTGAAGCTTTCTTT

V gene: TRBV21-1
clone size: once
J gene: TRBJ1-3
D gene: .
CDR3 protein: CASSTTLPSGNTIYF
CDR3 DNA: TGTGCCAGCAGCACCACACTACCCTCTGGAAACACCATATATTTT

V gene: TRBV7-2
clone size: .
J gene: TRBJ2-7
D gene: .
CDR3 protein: CASSPAAGFHEQYF
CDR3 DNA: TGTGCCAGCAGCCCCGCCGCGGGGTTCCACGAGCAGTACTTC

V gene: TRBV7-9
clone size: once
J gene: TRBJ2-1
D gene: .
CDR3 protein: CASSLEIHNEQFF
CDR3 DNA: TGTGCCAGCAGCTTGGAGATCCACAATGAGCAGTTCTTC

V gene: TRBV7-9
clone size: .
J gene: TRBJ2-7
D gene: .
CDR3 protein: CASSLAGDRDEQYF
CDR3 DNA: TGTGCCAGCAGCTTAGCGGGGGATAGAGACGAGCAGTACTTC

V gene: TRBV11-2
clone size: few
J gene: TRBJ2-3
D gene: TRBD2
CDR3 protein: CASSFELAVLTDTQYF
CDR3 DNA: TGTGCCAGCAGCTTCGAACTAGCGGTCCTCACAGATACGCAGTATTTT

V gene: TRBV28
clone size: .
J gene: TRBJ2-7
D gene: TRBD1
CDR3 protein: CASSYQTGAYEQYF
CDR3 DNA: TGTGCCAGCAGTTACCAGACAGGGGCCTACGAGCAGTACTTC

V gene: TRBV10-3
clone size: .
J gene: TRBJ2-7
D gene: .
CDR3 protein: CAISELGKASGTYEQYF
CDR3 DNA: TGTGCCATCAGTGAGTTGGGGAAGGCCTCTGGGACCTACGAGCAGTACTTC

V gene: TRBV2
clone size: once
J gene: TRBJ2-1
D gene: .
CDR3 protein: CASTTSSGQMYNEQFF
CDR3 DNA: TGTGCCAGCACAACCTCTAGCGGACAGATGTACAATGAGCAGTTCTTC

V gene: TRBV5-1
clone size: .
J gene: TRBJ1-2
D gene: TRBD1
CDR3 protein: CASSGGTGVSYGYTF
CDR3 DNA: TGCGCCAGCAGCGGGGGGACAGGGGTCTCCTATGGCTACACCTTC

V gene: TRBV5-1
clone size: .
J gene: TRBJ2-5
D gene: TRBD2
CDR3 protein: CASSLSLAGGPQETQYF
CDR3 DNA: TGCGCCAGCAGCTTGAGTCTAGCGGGAGGGCCTCAAGAGACCCAGTACTTC

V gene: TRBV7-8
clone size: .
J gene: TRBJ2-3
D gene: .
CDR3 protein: CASSLLYSSDTQYF
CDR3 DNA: TGTGCCAGCAGCTTATTGTATAGCTCGGATACGCAGTATTTT

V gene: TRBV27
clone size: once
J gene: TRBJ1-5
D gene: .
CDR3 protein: CASSLGWGQPQHF
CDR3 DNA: TGTGCCAGCAGTCTGGGGTGGGGTCAGCCCCAGCATTTT

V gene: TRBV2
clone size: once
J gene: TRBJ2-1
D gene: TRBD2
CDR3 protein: CASRGTIYNEQFF
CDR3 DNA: TGTGCCAGCAGGGGGACTATCTACAATGAGCAGTTCTTC

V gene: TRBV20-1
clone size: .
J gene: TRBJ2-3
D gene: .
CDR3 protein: CSAWGDTQYF
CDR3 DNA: TGCAGTGCGTGGGGAGATACGCAGTATTTT

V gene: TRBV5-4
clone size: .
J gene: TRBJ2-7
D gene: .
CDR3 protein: CASSSNRIREQYF
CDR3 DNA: TGTGCCAGCAGCTCCAACCGGATACGCGAGCAGTACTTC

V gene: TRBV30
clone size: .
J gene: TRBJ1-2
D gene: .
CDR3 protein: CAWRFKGGQSNYGYTF
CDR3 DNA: TGTGCCTGGAGATTTAAGGGAGGACAGTCCAACTATGGCTACACCTTC

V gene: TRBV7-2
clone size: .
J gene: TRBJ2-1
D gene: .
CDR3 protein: CASSPPTGAREQFF
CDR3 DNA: TGTGCCAGCAGCCCTCCTACGGGGGCCCGAGAGCAGTTCTTC